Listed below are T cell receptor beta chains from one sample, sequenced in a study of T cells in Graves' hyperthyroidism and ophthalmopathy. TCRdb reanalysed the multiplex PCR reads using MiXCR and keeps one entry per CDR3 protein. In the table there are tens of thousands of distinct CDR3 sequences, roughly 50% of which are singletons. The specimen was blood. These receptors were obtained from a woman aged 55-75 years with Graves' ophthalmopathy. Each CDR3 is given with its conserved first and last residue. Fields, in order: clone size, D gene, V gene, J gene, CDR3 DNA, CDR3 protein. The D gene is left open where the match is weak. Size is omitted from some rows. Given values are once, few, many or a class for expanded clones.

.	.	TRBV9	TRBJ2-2	TGTGCCAGCAGCGTAGCTCAGGGCTGTGCGAACACCGGGGAGCTGTTTTTT	CASSVAQGCANTGELFF
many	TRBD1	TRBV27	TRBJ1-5	TGTGCCAGCAGTCCCGGGACAGACTATCAGCCCCAGCATTTT	CASSPGTDYQPQHF
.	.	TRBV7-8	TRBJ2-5	TGTGCCAGCAGCTTATCACGAGAGACCCAGTACTTC	CASSLSRETQYF
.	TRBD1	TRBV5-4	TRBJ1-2	TGTGCCAGCAGCTCCCGTTACAGGGGAATAGACTACGGCTACACCTTC	CASSSRYRGIDYGYTF
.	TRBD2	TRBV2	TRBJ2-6	TGTGCCAGCAGTCCGGGACTAGCGGGAGCTGGGGCCAACGTCCTGACTTTC	CASSPGLAGAGANVLTF
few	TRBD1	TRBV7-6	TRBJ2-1	TGTGCCAGCAGTTCTCGACAGGGCAGGTACAATGAGCAGTTCTTC	CASSSRQGRYNEQFF
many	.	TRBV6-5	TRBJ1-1	TGTGCCAGCAGTCACACAGCGGCCACTGAAGCTTTCTTT	CASSHTAATEAFF
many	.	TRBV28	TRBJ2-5	TGTGCCAGCAGGAAATTAGGAGCGGCCCAGTACTTC	CASRKLGAAQYF
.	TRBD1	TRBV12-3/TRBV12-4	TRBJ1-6	TGTGCCAGCAGTTACCATGAGACAGGGGCGAGGTCACCCCTCCACTTT	CASSYHETGARSPLHF
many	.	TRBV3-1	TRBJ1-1	TGTGCCAGCAGCCAAGTGGGGGATTCAGAAGCTTTCTTT	CASSQVGDSEAFF
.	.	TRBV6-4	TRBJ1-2	TGTGCCAGCAGCCAAGGGCGGGGGCCTCTTTATGGCTACACCTTC	CASSQGRGPLYGYTF
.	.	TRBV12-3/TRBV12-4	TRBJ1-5	TGTGCCAGCAGTTCAAACAGGGGCAATCAGCCCCAGCATTTT	CASSSNRGNQPQHF
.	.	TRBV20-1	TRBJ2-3	TGCAGTGCTAGAGCAGGAGGGGGTACGCAGTATTTT	CSARAGGGTQYF
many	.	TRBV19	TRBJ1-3	TGTGCCAGTAGTATGTCCGGGCAATTAGGAAACACCATATATTTT	CASSMSGQLGNTIYF
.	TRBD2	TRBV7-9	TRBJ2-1	TGTGCCAGCAGCTCCAGCGGGGGGAGTAATGAGCAGTTCTTC	CASSSSGGSNEQFF
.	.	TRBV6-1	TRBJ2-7	TGTGCCAGCAGTGAACTGGAAGGGGGACTCTACAATGAGCAGTACTTC	CASSELEGGLYNEQYF
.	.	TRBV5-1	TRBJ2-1	TGCGCCAGCAGCCCGGGTGGGGGAAACAATGAGCAGTTCTTC	CASSPGGGNNEQFF
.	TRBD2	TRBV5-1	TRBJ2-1	TGCGCCAGCAGCCGGCCAGAGCGGGAGTCTTACAATGAGCAGTTCTTC	CASSRPERESYNEQFF
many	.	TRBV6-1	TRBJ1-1	TGTGCCAGCAGTGGGGGCTGGACATACGGCACTGAAGCTTTCTTT	CASSGGWTYGTEAFF
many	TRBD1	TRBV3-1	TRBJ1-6	TGTGCCAGCAGTCGGACAGGCTCCTATAATTCACCCCTCCACTTT	CASSRTGSYNSPLHF
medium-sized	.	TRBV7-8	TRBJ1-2	TGTGCCAGCAGCTTAGCAGGGCGGGACTATGGCTACACCTTC	CASSLAGRDYGYTF
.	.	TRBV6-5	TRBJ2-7	TGTGCCAGCAGTGCCGGACGAGGGGTCTCCTACGAGCAGTACTTC	CASSAGRGVSYEQYF
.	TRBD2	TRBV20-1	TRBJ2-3	TGCAGTGCTAGGGGAGCTAGCGGGAGAACAGATACGCAGTATTTT	CSARGASGRTDTQYF
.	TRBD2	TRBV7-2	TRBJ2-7	TGTGCCAGCAGCTTAGCTAGCGGGAACTACGAGCAGTACTTC	CASSLASGNYEQYF
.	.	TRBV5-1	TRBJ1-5	TGCGCCAGCAGCGACCTCACTAGCGGGGGGGCTAAGCCCCAGCATTTT	CASSDLTSGGAKPQHF
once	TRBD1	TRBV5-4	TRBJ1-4	TGTGCCAGCAGCTTGCGTCAGGGGGATGAAAAACTGTTTTTT	CASSLRQGDEKLFF
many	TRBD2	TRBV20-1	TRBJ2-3	TGCAGTGCCCCACTAGCGGGGGGCATCACAGATACGCAGTATTTT	CSAPLAGGITDTQYF
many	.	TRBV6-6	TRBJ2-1	TGTGCCAGCAGTTACTCCCGGGCCTACAATGAGCAGTTCTTC	CASSYSRAYNEQFF
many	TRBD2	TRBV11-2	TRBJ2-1	TGTGCCAGCAGCTTAGGGGTAGCGGGAGCTACCTACAATGAGCAGTTCTTC	CASSLGVAGATYNEQFF
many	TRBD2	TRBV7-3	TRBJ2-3	TGTGCCAGCAGCTTAATGCCCGGGGGGACTTCGCAGTATTTT	CASSLMPGGTSQYF
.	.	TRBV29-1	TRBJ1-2	TGCAGCGGGGGGGCGCAAGTCTATGGCTACACCTTC	CSGGAQVYGYTF
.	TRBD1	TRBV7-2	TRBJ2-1	TGTGCCAGCAGCTTAGGTGGGACAGGGCTTAGCGGTGAGCAGTTCTTC	CASSLGGTGLSGEQFF
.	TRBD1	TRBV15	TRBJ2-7	TGTGCCACCAGCAGACGCTACGACAGGGGCCCCGCGCAGTGCTTC	CATSRRYDRGPAQCF
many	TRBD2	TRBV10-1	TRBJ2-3	TGCGCCAGCAGTGAGTCCCTGGGGGGGACCGGTACGCAGTATTTT	CASSESLGGTGTQYF
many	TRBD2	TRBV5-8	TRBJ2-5	TGTGCCAGCAGCATTAGCGGGCCGGCAGAGACCCAGTACTTC	CASSISGPAETQYF
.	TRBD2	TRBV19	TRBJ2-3	TGTGCCAACCGCTTTTCTAGCGGGGGCACAGATACGCAGTATTTT	CANRFSSGGTDTQYF
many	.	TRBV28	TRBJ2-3	TGTGCCAGCAGTTTAAGGGGGAGAATGGCAGATACGCAGTATTTT	CASSLRGRMADTQYF
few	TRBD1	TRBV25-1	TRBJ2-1	TGTGCCAGCAGTCAGACAGGGCCAAATGAGCAGTTCTTC	CASSQTGPNEQFF
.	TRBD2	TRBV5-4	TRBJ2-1	TGTGCCAGCAGCGGGGGGGGGAATGAGCAGTTCTTC	CASSGGGNEQFF
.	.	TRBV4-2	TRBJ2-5	TGTGCCAGCAGCTTGGTTGGGTCTTGGGGGACCCAGTACTTC	CASSLVGSWGTQYF
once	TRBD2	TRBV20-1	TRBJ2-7	TGCAGTGCTAGCGCGGGACTAGCGAGGCAGTACTTC	CSASAGLARQYF
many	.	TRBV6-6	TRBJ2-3	TGTGCCAGCAGTTACGGTGGCCCCGCGGGGAGCGCAGATACGCAGTATTTT	CASSYGGPAGSADTQYF
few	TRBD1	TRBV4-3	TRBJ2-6	TGCGCCAGCAGCCAAGATCAGGGGGCTGGGGCCAACGTCCTGACTTTC	CASSQDQGAGANVLTF
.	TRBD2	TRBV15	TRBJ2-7	TGTGCCACCAGCAGCCAACTAGCGGGGGGCGCGACTTACGAGCAGTACTTC	CATSSQLAGGATYEQYF
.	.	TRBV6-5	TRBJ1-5	TGTGCCAGCAGCGGGGGGGGTACTGAGCATTTT	CASSGGGTEHF
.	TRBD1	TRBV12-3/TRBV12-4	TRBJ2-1	TGTGCCAGCAGGACAGGGGGCTCCCACAATGAGCAGTTCTTC	CASRTGGSHNEQFF
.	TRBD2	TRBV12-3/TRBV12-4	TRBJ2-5	TGTGCCAGCAGTTTAGCGGGGGAGGGAGAGACCCAGTACTTC	CASSLAGEGETQYF
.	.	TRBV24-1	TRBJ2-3	TGTGCCACCAGTGATCACGTACTCAGCACAGATACGCAGTATTTT	CATSDHVLSTDTQYF
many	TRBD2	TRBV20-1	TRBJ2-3	TGCAGTGCTAGTGTAGCGGGGGCCCACACAGATACGCAGTATTTT	CSASVAGAHTDTQYF
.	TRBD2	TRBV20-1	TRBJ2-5	TGCAGTGCTACCTGGACTAGCGGGGCGGGGGAGACCCAGTACTTC	CSATWTSGAGETQYF
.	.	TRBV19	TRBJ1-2	TGTGCCAGTACCGATGCAGGGTTCTTCTATGGCTACACCTTC	CASTDAGFFYGYTF